This T cell receptor (beta chain) was identified in a study of beta chain features in type 1 diabetes. Overall study: There was similarity between patients and healthy donors in age, gender and cell yields.

General study points: Shorter TCRB CDR3s, moderately but significantly so, were found in Type 1 diabetes patients in all four CD4+ subsets.

The CDR3 has 16 amino acids. CDR1 is LGHNT and CDR2 is FRNRAP in the germline V gene. The ends lost 3 bases at V and 6 bases at J; junction bases unmatched: 11. A few counts support this clone. Its specificity is unknown. Expressed TCRB transcripts got sequenced, as all isolated RNA was reverse transcribed. The table came from immunoSEQ multiplex PCR; TCRdb's copy has only in-frame clones and leaves some out. The sample includes 400,000 or so clones, 10% to 15% seen only once; the top ten take 0.0095% to 0.012%. The receptor was isolated from a woman aged 18-30 years with type 1 diabetes. The chain has TRBV12-5 and TRBJ2-7, with 10 bases lining up with TRBD2. The source material was naive CD4+ T cells from blood. CDR3 loop: CASGFGLAGAVSEQYF. The CDR3 DNA reads TGTGCTAGTGGTTTTGGGCTAGCGGGGGCCGTGAGCGAGCAGTACTTC.